A selection of T cell receptor beta chains follows, all from one sample in a study of blood T cell repertoires in COVID-19. TCRdb's copy holds only in-frame clones and misses some; the assay was immunoSEQ multiplex PCR. The table shows about 150,000 clones, with approximately 83% occurring only once. The sequencing sample was made of peripheral blood. The receptors shown here come from an elderly woman with acute or convalescent COVID-19. CDR3s include the opening cysteine and the closing phenylalanine or tryptophan. The D gene is left open where the match is weak. Clone size is given for some rows only: seen once, a few or many times, or a class if the clone is expanded.

>TRBJ2-1|NA|TRBD2|TRBV2
CASSVTSGNEQFF
TGTGCCAGCAGTGTGACTAGCGGCAATGAGCAGTTCTTC
>TRBJ1-5|NA|TRBD1|TRBV24-1
CATSDPDCRYWTGNNQPQHF
TGTGCCACCAGTGATCCCGATTGTCGGTATTGGACAGGGAATAATCAGCCCCAGCATTTT
>TRBJ1-2|NA|NA|TRBV19
CASKGQIYGYTF
TGTGCCAGTAAGGGGCAGATCTATGGCTACACCTTC
>TRBJ1-4|NA|NA|TRBV9
CASSEGVGGSEKLFF
TGTGCCAGCAGCGAGGGTGTAGGGGGTTCCGAAAAACTGTTTTTT
>TRBJ1-4|NA|NA|TRBV7-9
CASSLYLVDNIEKLFF
TGTGCCAGCAGCTTATACTTAGTGGACAATATTGAAAAACTGTTTTTT
>TRBJ1-6|NA|NA|TRBV5-1
CASSLAESSYNSPLHF
TGCGCCAGCAGCTTGGCTGAGAGCTCCTATAATTCACCCCTCCACTTT
>TRBJ1-1|NA|NA|TRBV14
CASSQDFASSDTEAFF
TGTGCCAGCAGCCAAGATTTCGCGAGTTCTGACACTGAAGCTTTCTTT
>TRBJ2-7|NA|NA|TRBV21-1
CASSKRGSGGAGGEQYF
TGTGCCAGCAGCAAACGAGGTAGCGGGGGGGCAGGAGGCGAGCAGTACTTC
>TRBJ1-2|NA|TRBD1|TRBV2
CASSEVQGGRGYTF
TGTGCCAGCAGTGAAGTTCAGGGGGGACGTGGCTACACCTTC
>TRBJ2-1|NA|TRBD1|TRBV7-2
CASFGTVNEQFF
TGTGCCAGCTTCGGGACAGTCAATGAGCAGTTCTTC
>TRBJ1-2|NA|NA|TRBV28
CASSPGGPYGYTF
TGTGCCAGCAGTCCGGGAGGCCCATATGGCTACACCTTC
>TRBJ2-1|few|NA|TRBV6-5
CASSYSRNNEQFF
TGTGCCAGCAGTTACTCTAGAAACAATGAGCAGTTCTTC
>TRBJ1-2|NA|NA|TRBV5-5
CASSLGGSYGYTF
TGTGCCAGCAGCTTAGGAGGGTCCTATGGCTACACCTTC
>TRBJ2-1|NA|TRBD1|TRBV10-3
CAISESTGLGEQFF
TGTGCCATCAGTGAGTCGACAGGGCTGGGCGAGCAGTTCTTC
>TRBJ2-7|once|TRBD1|TRBV3-1/TRBV3-2
CASSQGAGTGLIGEQYF
TGTGCCAGCAGCCAAGGGGCCGGGACAGGGTTAATAGGTGAGCAGTACTTC
>TRBJ1-3|NA|TRBD1|TRBV6-2/TRBV6-3
CASSGTASGNTIYF
TGTGCCAGCAGTGGGACAGCCTCTGGAAACACCATATATTTT
>TRBJ2-2|NA|TRBD1|TRBV10-3
CAISDQDRVDTGELFF
TGTGCCATCAGTGACCAAGACAGGGTAGACACCGGGGAGCTGTTTTTT
>TRBJ1-1|NA|NA|TRBV2
CASSEEEITEAFF
TGTGCCAGCAGTGAGGAGGAAATCACTGAAGCTTTCTTT
>TRBJ1-3|NA|NA|TRBV12-3/TRBV12-4
CASSSGLGNTIYF
TGTGCCAGCAGTTCAGGGTTAGGGAACACCATATATTTT
>TRBJ2-2|NA|NA|TRBV6-4
CASSSRYTGELFF
TGTGCCAGCAGTTCCAGGTACACCGGGGAGCTGTTTTTT
>TRBJ1-4|NA|NA|TRBV5-5
CASSLQGSNEKLFF
TGTGCCAGCAGCTTGCAGGGGTCTAATGAAAAACTGTTTTTT
>TRBJ2-7|NA|TRBD2|TRBV2
CASRDPSGTYEQYF
TGTGCCAGCAGAGACCCTAGCGGTACCTACGAGCAGTACTTC
>TRBJ1-2|NA|NA|TRBV9
CASSVGEGALGGYTF
TGTGCCAGCAGCGTAGGTGAGGGCGCCTTAGGGGGCTACACCTTC
>TRBJ1-1|NA|NA|TRBV6-5
CASSYQRDYTEAFF
TGTGCCAGCAGTTACCAACGGGACTACACTGAAGCTTTCTTT
>TRBJ1-5|NA|NA|TRBV9
CASNPDSFNQPQHF
TGTGCCAGCAATCCTGACAGTTTCAATCAGCCCCAGCATTTT
>TRBJ2-4|NA|TRBD1|TRBV9
CASSVGSTGQGKNIQYF
TGTGCCAGCAGCGTAGGTTCTACGGGACAGGGAAAAAACATTCAGTACTTC
>TRBJ1-2|NA|NA|TRBV5-1
CASTYDSDYGYTF
TGCGCCAGCACCTACGACAGTGACTATGGCTACACCTTC
>TRBJ2-7|NA|TRBD1|TRBV5-4
CASSLRQGGPFYEQYF
TGTGCCAGCAGCTTGAGACAGGGCGGACCCTTCTACGAGCAGTACTTC
>TRBJ1-1|NA|TRBD1|TRBV6-5
CASTPGGSPRAFF
TGTGCCAGCACCCCAGGGGGCTCCCCAAGGGCTTTCTTT
>TRBJ2-5|NA|NA|TRBV5-1
CASSLGLYQETQYF
TGCGCCAGCAGCTTGGGGCTGTACCAAGAGACCCAGTACTTC
>TRBJ1-4|once|TRBD1|TRBV27
CASSTWTGGDEKLFF
TGTGCCAGCAGTACGTGGACAGGGGGGGATGAAAAACTGTTTTTT
>TRBJ2-5|NA|TRBD2|TRBV4-1
CASSQRGGRETQYF
TGCGCCAGCAGCCAGCGGGGGGGCCGGGAGACCCAGTACTTC
>TRBJ2-7|NA|TRBD2|TRBV6-5
CASSYREGAYEQYF
TGTGCCAGCAGTTACCGGGAGGGGGCCTACGAGCAGTACTTC
>TRBJ2-3|NA|NA|TRBV28
CASSWGVTQYF
TGTGCCAGCAGTTGGGGGGTTACGCAGTATTTT
>TRBJ1-4|NA|TRBD1|TRBV19
CASRTGEKTNEKLFF
TGTGCCAGTAGGACAGGGGAGAAGACTAATGAAAAACTGTTTTTT
>TRBJ2-7|NA|NA|TRBV2
CASSEGQVIYEQYF
TGTGCCAGCAGTGAGGGGCAGGTTATCTACGAGCAGTACTTC